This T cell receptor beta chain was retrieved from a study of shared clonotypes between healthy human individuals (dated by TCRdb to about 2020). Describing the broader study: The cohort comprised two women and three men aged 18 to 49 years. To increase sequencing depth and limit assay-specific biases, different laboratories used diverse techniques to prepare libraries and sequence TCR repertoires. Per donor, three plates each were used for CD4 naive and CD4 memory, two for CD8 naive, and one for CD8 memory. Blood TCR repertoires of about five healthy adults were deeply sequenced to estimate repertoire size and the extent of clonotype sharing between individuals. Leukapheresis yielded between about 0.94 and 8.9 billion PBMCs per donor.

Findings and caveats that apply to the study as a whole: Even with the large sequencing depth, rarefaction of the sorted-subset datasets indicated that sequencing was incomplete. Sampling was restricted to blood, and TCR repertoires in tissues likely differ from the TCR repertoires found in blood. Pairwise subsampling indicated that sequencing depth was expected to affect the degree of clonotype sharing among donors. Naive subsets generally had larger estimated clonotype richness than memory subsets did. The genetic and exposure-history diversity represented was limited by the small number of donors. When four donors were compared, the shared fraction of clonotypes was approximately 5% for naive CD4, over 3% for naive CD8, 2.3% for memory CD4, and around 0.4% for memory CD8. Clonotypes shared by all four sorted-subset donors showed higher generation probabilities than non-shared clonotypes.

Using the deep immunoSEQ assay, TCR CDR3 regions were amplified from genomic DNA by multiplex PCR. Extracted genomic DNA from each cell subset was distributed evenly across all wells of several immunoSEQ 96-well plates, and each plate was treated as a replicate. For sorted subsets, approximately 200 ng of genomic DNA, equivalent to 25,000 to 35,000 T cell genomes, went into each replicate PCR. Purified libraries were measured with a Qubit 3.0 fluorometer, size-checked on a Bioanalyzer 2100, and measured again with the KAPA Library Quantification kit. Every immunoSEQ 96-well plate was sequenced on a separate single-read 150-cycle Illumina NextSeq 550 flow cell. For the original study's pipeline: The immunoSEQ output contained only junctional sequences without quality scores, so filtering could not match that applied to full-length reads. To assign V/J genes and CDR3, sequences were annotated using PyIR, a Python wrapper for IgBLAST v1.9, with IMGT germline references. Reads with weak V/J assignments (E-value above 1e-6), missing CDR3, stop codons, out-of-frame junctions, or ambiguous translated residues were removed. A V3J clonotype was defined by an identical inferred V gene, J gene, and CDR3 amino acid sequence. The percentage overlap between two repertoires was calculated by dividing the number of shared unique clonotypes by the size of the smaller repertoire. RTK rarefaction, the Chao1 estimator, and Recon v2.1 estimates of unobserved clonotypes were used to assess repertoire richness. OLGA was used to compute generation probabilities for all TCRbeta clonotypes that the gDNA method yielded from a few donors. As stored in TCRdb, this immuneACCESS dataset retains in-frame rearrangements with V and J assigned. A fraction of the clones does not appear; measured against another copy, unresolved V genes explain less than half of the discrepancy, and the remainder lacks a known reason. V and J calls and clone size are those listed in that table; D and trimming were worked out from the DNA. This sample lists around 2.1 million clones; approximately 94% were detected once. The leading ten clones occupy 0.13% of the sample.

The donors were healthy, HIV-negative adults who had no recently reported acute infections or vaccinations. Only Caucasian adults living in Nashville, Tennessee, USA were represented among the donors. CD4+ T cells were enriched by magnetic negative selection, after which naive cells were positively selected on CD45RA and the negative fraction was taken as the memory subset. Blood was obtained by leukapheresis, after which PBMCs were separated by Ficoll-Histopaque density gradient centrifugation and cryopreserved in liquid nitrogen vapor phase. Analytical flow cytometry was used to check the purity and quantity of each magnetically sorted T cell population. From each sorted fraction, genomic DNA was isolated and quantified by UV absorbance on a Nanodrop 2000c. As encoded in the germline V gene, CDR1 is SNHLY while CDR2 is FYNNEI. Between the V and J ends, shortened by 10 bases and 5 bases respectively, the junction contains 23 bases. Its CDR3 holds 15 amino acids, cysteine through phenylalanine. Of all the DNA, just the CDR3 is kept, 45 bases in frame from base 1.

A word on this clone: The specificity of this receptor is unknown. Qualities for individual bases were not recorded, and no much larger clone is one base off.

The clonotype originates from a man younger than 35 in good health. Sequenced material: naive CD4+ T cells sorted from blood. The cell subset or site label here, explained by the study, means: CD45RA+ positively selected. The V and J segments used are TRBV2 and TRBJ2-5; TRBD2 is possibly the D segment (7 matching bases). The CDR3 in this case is CATAGRGAMRETQYF. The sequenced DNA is TGTGCCACGGCCGGCCGGGGGGCCATGAGGGAGACCCAGTACTTC.